These 22 T cell receptor beta chains originate from one sample sequenced in a study of shared clonotypes between healthy human individuals. Some clones are missing from TCRdb's copy, which holds only in-frame ones; the method was immunoSEQ multiplex PCR. Of 2 million to 2.5 million clones in the sample, 85% to 95% were seen once. Terminally differentiated effector memory CD45RA+ cells were excluded from the naive CD8 cells, which were CD45RO-negative and positively selected for CCR7. Material for sequencing was naive CD8+ T cells from PBMCs. The origin of the receptors is a man between 18 and 29 years old in good health. Some clones in this sample may be carry-over from other donors' samples.

This rearrangement joins TRBV12-5 to TRBJ2-1, with 8 bases fitting TRBD2. This CDR3 is built from 14 residues. V was pared by 6 bases and J by 6 bases, with 7 bases of the junction left unmatched. Germline V lookup: CDR1 LGHNT, CDR2 FRNRAP. The CDR3 DNA is TGTGCTAGTGGCCTTGGGACTAGAGGCAATGAGCAGTTCTTC. It encodes CASGLGTRGNEQFF.

This clone was recorded only once. The rearrangement links TRBV11-2 to TRBJ2-7; 8 nucleotides align to TRBD1. The CDR3 sequence is 15 residues long. Germline lookup yields CDR1 SGHAT and CDR2 FQNNGV. The V gene end was trimmed by 5 bases and the J gene end by 0 bases; junction bases not matched to a gene: 6. CDR3 amino acids: CASSTWTGNSYEQYF. CDR3 nucleotide sequence: TGTGCCAGCAGCACTTGGACAGGGAACTCCTACGAGCAGTACTTC.

The sample holds a few counts of this clone. Other DNA sequences from this sample encode an identical CDR3 as well. The chain has TRBV9 and TRBJ2-1; unclear D gene. V shed 4 bases and J shed 7 bases, with 12 bases lying between them. Germline loops: CDR1 SGDLS, CDR2 YYNGEE. CDR3 length: 13 residues. CDR3 nucleotide sequence: TGTGCCAGCAGCCCCCGAGGTGAGAATGAGCAGTTCTTC. This sequence encodes CASSPRGENEQFF.

The V and J genes are TRBV19 and TRBJ2-7; D unresolved. The germline V and J ends were trimmed by 5 bases and 7 bases, with 12 bases remaining between them. CDR3 length: 12 amino acids. Looked up from germline, CDR1 is LNHDA and CDR2 is SQIVND (reference sequence). The CDR3 sequence is CASSPDRREQYF. The DNA of the CDR3 is TGTGCCAGTAGTCCGGACCGGCGAGAGCAGTACTTC.

The V call is TRBV5-1, the J call TRBJ2-3; maybe TRBD2 (6 bases). The V end was cut by 4 bases, the J end by 6 bases, with 24 bases between. Germline V lookup: CDR1 SGHRS, CDR2 YFSETQ. This CDR3 region has 17 residues. The CDR3 loop reads CASSALGAGRHADTQYF. The CDR3 nucleotides are TGCGCCAGCAGCGCCTTGGGAGCGGGCCGTCATGCGGATACGCAGTATTTT. Using reference TRBV5-1 and TRBJ2-3 for the parts outside the CDR3, the full variable domain is KAGVTQTPRYLIKTRGQQVTLSCSPISGHRSVSWYQQTPGQGLQFLFEYFSETQRNKGNFPGRFSGRQFSNSRSEMNVSTLELGDSALYLCASSALGAGRHADTQYFGPGTRLTVL.

J is TRBJ1-1 and V is TRBV27, with no clear D. CDR3 length equals 13 residues. V lost 4 bases, J lost 12 bases, and 18 bases lay in between. Per the germline V gene, CDR1 is MNHEY and CDR2 is SMNVEV (reference sequence). For the CDR3, the DNA is TGTGCCAGCAGTTCCCGACGAGAGGGAGGAACTTTCTTT. This codes for CASSSRREGGTFF.

The rearrangement links TRBV21-1 to TRBJ2-6; the table's D call, TRBD1, has no DNA check behind it. TRBV21-1 represents a pseudogene. The CDR3 runs to 18 residues. The chain's CDR3 is CASSAPGHPSSGANVLTF. The CDR3 coding sequence is TGTGCCAGCAGCGCCCCGGGACACCCGAGCTCTGGGGCCAACGTCCTGACTTTC.

The genes are TRBV9 and TRBJ1-1; D is ambiguous. The CDR3 is 15 residues long. Germline CDR1 and CDR2: SGDLS and YYNGEE. V was shortened by 6 bases and J by 0 bases, with 15 bases between the two germline ends. The CDR3 bases are TGTGCCAGCACCTTACGTGAGGAGATGAACACTGAAGCTTTCTTT. It codes for CASTLREEMNTEAFF.

V usage is TRBV11-2 and J usage is TRBJ1-1; a possible D gene is TRBD1 (6 bases). Germline V CDR1 and CDR2: SGHAT, FQNNGV. V lost 3 bases and J 1 base, leaving 15 bases between the germline ends. The CDR3 extends over 16 amino acids. The CDR3, as DNA: TGTGCCAGCAGCTTCTCCCCGGGACACAAGAACACTGAAGCTTTCTTT. Translated, it gives CASSFSPGHKNTEAFF.

The rearrangement uses TRBV7-2 and TRBJ2-3; no definite D call. With 5 bases removed from V and 2 bases from J, the gap between germline ends came to 14 bases. The CDR3 sequence is 15 residues long. Germline-derived CDR1 and CDR2 are SGHTA and FQGNSA. DNA of the CDR3: TGTGCCAGCAGCCCTACCCTATACCACACAGATACGCAGTATTTT. Amino acid sequence: CASSPTLYHTDTQYF.

V is TRBV11-2 and J is TRBJ2-7; 7 positions agree with TRBD1. CDR1 and CDR2 (germline): SGHAT, FQNNGV. The junction had 3 bases not matched to a gene; V was cut back by 0 bases and J by 1 base. This CDR3 is built from 15 residues. In DNA, the CDR3 is TGTGCCAGCAGCTTAGATCCGACAGGGTCCTACGAGCAGTACTTC. Its protein is CASSLDPTGSYEQYF.

As to this clone: The same CDR3 arises from other DNA sequences in this sample as well. CDR3 sequence (DNA): TGCAGCTATCGGACAGGGGGTTCCTACGAGCAGTACTTC. Translation: CSYRTGGSYEQYF. The J gene is TRBJ2-7, the V gene TRBV29-1; 10 positions agree with TRBD1. Looked up from germline, CDR1 is SQVTM and CDR2 is ANQGSEA. Unmatched junction bases numbered 5, after V lost 8 bases and J lost 1 base. This CDR3 has 13 amino acids.

This chain uses TRBV10-3 with TRBJ2-5; TRBD1 agrees at 7 bases. The J segment lost 2 bases and the V segment lost 3 bases, leaving 6 bases of the junction unmatched. The CDR3 length is 15 residues. Germline V gives CDR1 ENHRY, CDR2 SYGVKD. CDR3 sequence: CAISERDSYQETQYF. In DNA form, the CDR3 reads TGTGCCATCAGTGAAAGGGACAGCTATCAAGAGACCCAGTACTTC.

The chain has TRBV19 and TRBJ2-7; 7 bases line up with TRBD2. CDR3 length equals 15 residues. The V and J ends lost 2 bases and 1 base, in that order; junction bases with no gene match: 5. Germline CDR1 LNHDA, CDR2 SQIVND (reference sequence). CDR3 nucleotides: TGTGCCAGTAGTATAACCGGACTAGTTTCCTACGAGCAGTACTTC. Its translation is CASSITGLVSYEQYF.

The CDR3 sequence is CASSLSEGGDTQYF. CDR3 in DNA: TGTGCCAGCAGTTTATCGGAGGGGGGAGATACGCAGTATTTT. The chain combines TRBV27 with TRBJ2-3; D tentatively reads TRBD1 or TRBD2 (6 bases each). The CDR3 length is 14 residues. The V end was cut by 0 bases, the J end by 5 bases, with 9 bases between. Germline CDR1 and CDR2: MNHEY and SMNVEV (reference sequence).

This clone was seen once. Other DNA sequences in the sample encode the same CDR3. The genes are TRBV7-9 and TRBJ1-5, with a weak D call TRBD1 (6 bases). The CDR3 spans 14 residues. The V and J ends lost 5 bases and 1 base respectively, with 9 bases between them. Germline CDR1 is SEHNR and CDR2 is FQNEAQ (reference sequence). Here the CDR3 reads CASSRGQSNQPQHF. The CDR3 DNA reads TGTGCCAGCAGCCGCGGACAGAGCAATCAGCCCCAGCATTTT.

The V gene is TRBV5-1, the J gene TRBJ1-2; no clear D. V gave up 0 bases and J gave up 1 base, with 10 bases separating them. The CDR3 length is 15 residues. From germline, CDR1 is SGHRS and CDR2 YFSETQ. The DNA of the CDR3 is TGCGCCAGCAGCTTGGACCTAGTCCTTAACTATGGCTACACCTTC. The encoded protein is CASSLDLVLNYGYTF.

This chain connects TRBV27 to TRBJ2-7, with D uncertain. This CDR3 is built from 13 residues. With 1 base removed from V and 2 bases from J, the gap between germline ends came to 6 bases. Germline loops: CDR1 MNHEY, CDR2 SMNVEV (reference sequence). The CDR3: CASSLFAPYEQYF. The CDR3 nucleotides are TGTGCCAGCAGTTTATTCGCACCCTACGAGCAGTACTTC.

The rearrangement links TRBV7-8 to TRBJ2-5; a weak D match, TRBD2 (6 bases). The V gene's germline CDR1 is SGHVS and CDR2 FQNEAQ. V shed 5 bases and J shed 5 bases, with 18 bases lying between them. The length of the CDR3 is 15 residues. The CDR3 region is CASSLTRLGRETQYF. In DNA form, the CDR3 reads TGTGCCAGCAGCCTAACAAGACTTGGGAGGGAGACCCAGTACTTC.

This rearrangement joins TRBV2 to TRBJ1-5; tentative D call: TRBD1 (5 bases). The CDR3 runs 15 residues. Per germline, CDR1 SNHLY and CDR2 FYNNEI. V was shortened by 7 bases and J by 0 bases, with 13 bases between the two germline ends. The DNA for the CDR3 is TGTGCCAGCACCCCAGGGCGGTATAGCAATCAGCCCCAGCATTTT. The encoded protein is CASTPGRYSNQPQHF.

The V gene is TRBV10-1, the J gene TRBJ2-1; the match to TRBD1 covers 8 bases. This CDR3 contains 16 residues. The V gene end was trimmed by 0 bases and the J gene end by 4 bases; junction bases not matched to a gene: 5. From germline, CDR1 is WNHNN and CDR2 SYGVQD (reference sequence). CDR3 loop: CASSESMDREYNEQFF. CDR3 DNA sequence: TGCGCCAGCAGTGAGTCAATGGACAGGGAGTACAATGAGCAGTTCTTC.

This rearrangement joins TRBV28 to TRBJ2-1; 10 positions agree with TRBD1. The germline CDR1 and CDR2 sequences are MDHEN and SYDVKM. The CDR3 contains 16 residues. V trimming: 1 base; J trimming: 2 bases; junction bases outside the gene matches: 2. In DNA, the CDR3 is TGTGCCAGCAGTTTATTCGGGACAGGGGCCTACAATGAGCAGTTCTTC. Its translation: CASSLFGTGAYNEQFF.